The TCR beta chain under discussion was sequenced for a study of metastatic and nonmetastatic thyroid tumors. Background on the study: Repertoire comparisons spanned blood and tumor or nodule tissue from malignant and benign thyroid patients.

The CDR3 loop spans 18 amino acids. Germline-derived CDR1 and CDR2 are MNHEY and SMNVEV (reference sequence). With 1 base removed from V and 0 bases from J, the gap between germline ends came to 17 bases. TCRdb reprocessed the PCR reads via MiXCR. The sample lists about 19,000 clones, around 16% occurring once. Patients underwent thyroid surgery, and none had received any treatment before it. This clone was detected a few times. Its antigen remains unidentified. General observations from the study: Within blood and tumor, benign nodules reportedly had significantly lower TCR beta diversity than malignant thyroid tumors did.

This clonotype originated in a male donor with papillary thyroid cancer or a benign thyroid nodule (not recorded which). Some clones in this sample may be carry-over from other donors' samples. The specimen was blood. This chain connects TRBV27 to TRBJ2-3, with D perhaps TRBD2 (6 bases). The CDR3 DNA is TGTGCCAGCAGTTTATGGGAGGCAGGCGGGGATAGCACAGATACGCAGTATTTT. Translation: CASSLWEAGGDSTDTQYF.